This entry is about one TCR beta chain. Antigen unknown. This record belongs to a study of cytomegalovirus exposure and HLA in healthy donors. Study results and limitations: Certain indistinguishable V segments, among them TRBV6-2 and TRBV6-3, were excluded. Later work showed greater clonal expansion in HLA-associated TCR beta chains than in equally common others.

CDR3 length: 14 residues. With 2 bases removed from V and 0 bases from J, the gap between germline ends came to 4 bases. Germline loops: CDR1 PRHDT, CDR2 FYEKMQ (reference sequence). 13 Jbeta primers and 60 Vbeta primers were used for the PCR. Libraries were prepared by immunoSEQ multiplex PCR; TCRdb keeps only in-frame clonotypes and omits some of them. The table includes nearly 110,000 clones, roughly four fifths detected once. The sample taken for sequencing was PBMCs. This receptor was identified in a man aged 45-60 years in good health and CMV-seronegative. The chain couples TRBV13 to TRBJ2-2, with D unclear. CDR3 sequence: CASSLLTNTGELFF. In DNA, the CDR3 is TGTGCCAGCAGCTTATTAACGAACACCGGGGAGCTGTTTTTT.